A selection of T cell receptor beta chains follows, all from one sample in a study of T cell changes during pregnancy in multiple sclerosis. Using immunoSEQ multiplex PCR, the repertoire was profiled, and TCRdb retains in-frame clones only, with some absent. The sample contains tens of thousands of clones, more than 80% of which appear only once. The material was CD4+ T cells from peripheral blood mononuclear cells, obtained before pregnancy. All receptors derive from a female donor with multiple sclerosis, enrolled in a pregnancy study. The CDR3 runs from the conserved cysteine through the conserved F or W. A D gene is named only where the DNA matches it firmly. Clone sizes are given selectively: once, few, many, or a class where the clone is expanded.

length: 15; size: .; D: .; J: TRBJ2-3; V: TRBV28; DNA: TGTGCCAGCAGTTTACCACAGGGTTACACAGATACGCAGTATTTT; CDR3: CASSLPQGYTDTQYF
length: 15; size: .; D: TRBD1; J: TRBJ2-2; V: TRBV11-2; DNA: TGTGCCAGCAGCGTGACAGGGTTGAACACCGGGGAGCTGTTTTTT; CDR3: CASSVTGLNTGELFF
length: 14; size: .; D: TRBD2; J: TRBJ2-3; V: TRBV2; DNA: TGTGCCAGCAGGCGGGGGGGCGGGACAGATACGCAGTATTTT; CDR3: CASRRGGGTDTQYF
length: 16; size: once; D: .; J: TRBJ1-2; V: TRBV15; DNA: TGTGCCACCAGCAGAGAAAAGGGAGCTCAAGCCTATGGCTACACCTTC; CDR3: CATSREKGAQAYGYTF
length: 12; size: few; D: .; J: TRBJ1-1; V: TRBV4-1; DNA: TGCGCCAGCAGCCAAGATAGCAGTAGGTCTTTCTTT; CDR3: CASSQDSSRSFF
length: 15; size: .; D: .; J: TRBJ2-3; V: TRBV7-2; DNA: TGTGCCAGCAGCTTACGGGATTTGGGCACAGATACGCAGTATTTT; CDR3: CASSLRDLGTDTQYF
length: 15; size: once; D: TRBD2; J: TRBJ2-1; V: TRBV6-1; DNA: TGTGCCAGCGTAATTGGACTAGCGGGAGTGGGTGAGCAGTTCTTC; CDR3: CASVIGLAGVGEQFF
length: 16; size: .; D: TRBD1; J: TRBJ1-5; V: TRBV10-3; DNA: TGTGCCATCAGTGAGTTAGGGGGACAGGGCGGTCAGCCCCAGCATTTT; CDR3: CAISELGGQGGQPQHF
length: 14; size: once; D: .; J: TRBJ2-5; V: TRBV5-1; DNA: TGCGCCAGCAGCTTGAAACTAGCCAGGGAGACCCAGTACTTC; CDR3: CASSLKLARETQYF
length: 15; size: .; D: .; J: TRBJ1-1; V: TRBV7-9; DNA: TGTGCCAGCAGCTTGAGGGCACCAATGAACACTGAAGCTTTCTTT; CDR3: CASSLRAPMNTEAFF
length: 14; size: .; D: TRBD1; J: TRBJ1-2; V: TRBV6-5; DNA: TGTGCCAGCAGCCCCGACAGGGTTCGATATGGCTACACCTTC; CDR3: CASSPDRVRYGYTF
length: 13; size: .; D: TRBD1; J: TRBJ2-4; V: TRBV6-1; DNA: TGTGCCAGCAGTGAGGGACAGGGGAACATTCAGTACTTC; CDR3: CASSEGQGNIQYF
length: 16; size: .; D: TRBD1; J: TRBJ2-2; V: TRBV15; DNA: TGTGCCACCAGCAGGACGGGGACAGGGATCACCGGGGAGCTGTTTTTT; CDR3: CATSRTGTGITGELFF
length: 13; size: .; D: .; J: TRBJ2-7; V: TRBV7-2; DNA: TGTGCCAGCGCTCGGGCAGGGAGGCGCGAGCAGTACTTC; CDR3: CASARAGRREQYF
length: 16; size: .; D: TRBD1; J: TRBJ2-7; V: TRBV18; DNA: TGTGCCAGCTCACCACCCCCAGTGACAGGGGACTACGAGCAGTACTTC; CDR3: CASSPPPVTGDYEQYF
length: 16; size: .; D: .; J: TRBJ2-2; V: TRBV15; DNA: TGTGCCACCAGCAGAGCCGGGACAACGAACACCGGGGAGCTGTTTTTT; CDR3: CATSRAGTTNTGELFF
length: 14; size: .; D: TRBD1; J: TRBJ2-4; V: TRBV10-3; DNA: TGTGCCATCAGGGCAGACAGGGACAAAAACATTCAGTACTTC; CDR3: CAIRADRDKNIQYF
length: 16; size: .; D: TRBD2; J: TRBJ2-7; V: TRBV27; DNA: TGTGCCAGCAGTCCACTAGAGCGGGAGGCTCGCTACGAGCAGTACTTC; CDR3: CASSPLEREARYEQYF
length: 15; size: .; D: TRBD1; J: TRBJ1-2; V: TRBV5-1; DNA: TGCGCCAGCAGCGCTCGGACAGGGGGCCAAGATGGCTACACCTTC; CDR3: CASSARTGGQDGYTF
length: 14; size: .; D: .; J: TRBJ1-6; V: TRBV7-2; DNA: TGTGCCAGCAGCTTCACAGGGAATAATTCACCCCTCCACTTT; CDR3: CASSFTGNNSPLHF
length: 17; size: .; D: TRBD2; J: TRBJ2-1; V: TRBV7-8; DNA: TGTGCCAGCAGCTCTCTAGAAGCGGGAGATCGTCACAATGAGCAGTTCTTC; CDR3: CASSSLEAGDRHNEQFF
length: 11; size: .; D: .; J: TRBJ2-5; V: TRBV5-4; DNA: TGTGCCAGCAGCTTTCGGGAGACCCAGTACTTC; CDR3: CASSFRETQYF
length: 14; size: .; D: TRBD2; J: TRBJ2-2; V: TRBV29-1; DNA: TGCAGCGTTGGGGCGGGAGCGAACACCGGGGAGCTGTTTTTT; CDR3: CSVGAGANTGELFF
length: 14; size: .; D: TRBD2; J: TRBJ2-5; V: TRBV7-3; DNA: TGTGCCAGCAGCTTAACGGGGGGGCAAGAGACCCAGTACTTC; CDR3: CASSLTGGQETQYF
length: 14; size: .; D: .; J: TRBJ1-5; V: TRBV28; DNA: TGTGCCAGCAGCCCCGGACAGACCTATCAGCCCCAGCATTTT; CDR3: CASSPGQTYQPQHF
length: 18; size: .; D: TRBD2; J: TRBJ2-2; V: TRBV14; DNA: TGTGCCAGCAGCCAACGGCTAGCGGGAGTTCGCAACACCGGGGAGCTGTTTTTT; CDR3: CASSQRLAGVRNTGELFF
length: 14; size: .; D: TRBD1; J: TRBJ1-3; V: TRBV19; DNA: TGTGCCAGTAGCGGACAGGGAAGAGGAAACACCATATATTTT; CDR3: CASSGQGRGNTIYF
length: 16; size: .; D: TRBD1; J: TRBJ2-2; V: TRBV27; DNA: TGTGCCAGCAGTTTAAGGCAGGGGGCAATCACCGGGGAGCTGTTTTTT; CDR3: CASSLRQGAITGELFF
length: 17; size: .; D: TRBD1; J: TRBJ2-7; V: TRBV10-2; DNA: TGCGCCAGCAGTGAGTCAGGGGGGACAGGGCGCAGGTACGAGCAGTACTTC; CDR3: CASSESGGTGRRYEQYF
length: 13; size: .; D: .; J: TRBJ2-2; V: TRBV12-5; DNA: TGTGCTAGTGGCGGGAGCGGCACCGGGGAGCTGTTTTTT; CDR3: CASGGSGTGELFF
length: 14; size: .; D: .; J: TRBJ2-2; V: TRBV2; DNA: TGTGCCAGCAACGGGGGACGGAACACCGGGGAGCTGTTTTTT; CDR3: CASNGGRNTGELFF
length: 18; size: .; D: TRBD2; J: TRBJ2-7; V: TRBV15; DNA: TGTGCCACCAGCAGAGATCGGGCGGGAGTGGGGAGCTCCTACGAGCAGTACTTC; CDR3: CATSRDRAGVGSSYEQYF
length: 15; size: .; D: TRBD1; J: TRBJ1-1; V: TRBV28; DNA: TGTGCCAGCAGCACCCAGGGACAGGGGGTCACTGAAGCTTTCTTT; CDR3: CASSTQGQGVTEAFF
length: 14; size: .; D: .; J: TRBJ2-2; V: TRBV6-1; DNA: TGTGCCAGCACCGCTATACAGGGTACCGGGGAGCTGTTTTTT; CDR3: CASTAIQGTGELFF
length: 14; size: .; D: .; J: TRBJ1-2; V: TRBV18; DNA: TGTGCCAGCTCACCAGGGCGAAACCTGGATGGCTACACCTTC; CDR3: CASSPGRNLDGYTF
length: 14; size: .; D: .; J: TRBJ2-3; V: TRBV7-9; DNA: TGTGCCAGCAGCCTTGGGACATACACAGATACGCAGTATTTT; CDR3: CASSLGTYTDTQYF
length: 13; size: .; D: TRBD2; J: TRBJ2-1; V: TRBV2; DNA: TGTGCCAGCATGACTAGCGGTTACAATGAGCAGTTCTTC; CDR3: CASMTSGYNEQFF
length: 13; size: .; D: TRBD1; J: TRBJ1-1; V: TRBV19; DNA: TGTGCCAGTTCGGACAGGCTGAACACTGAAGCTTTCTTT; CDR3: CASSDRLNTEAFF
length: 14; size: .; D: TRBD1; J: TRBJ1-1; V: TRBV30; DNA: TGTGCCTGGAGTGACGGGACAGCTAACACTGAAGCTTTCTTT; CDR3: CAWSDGTANTEAFF
length: 15; size: .; D: .; J: TRBJ1-1; V: TRBV19; DNA: TGTGCCAGTAGTATAAGGGCAGGGCCGAACACTGAAGCTTTCTTT; CDR3: CASSIRAGPNTEAFF
length: 13; size: few; D: .; J: TRBJ2-3; V: TRBV4-2; DNA: TGTGCCAGCAGTCAACCCCCAACAGATACGCAGTATTTT; CDR3: CASSQPPTDTQYF
length: 16; size: .; D: .; J: TRBJ1-5; V: TRBV19; DNA: TGTGCCAGTAGTATAGGGTCCGACAGGTACAATCAGCCCCAGCATTTT; CDR3: CASSIGSDRYNQPQHF
length: 15; size: once; D: TRBD2; J: TRBJ2-7; V: TRBV7-2; DNA: TGTGCCAGCAGCCGCCTCCCCGGGGGGGCTGACGAGCAGTACTTC; CDR3: CASSRLPGGADEQYF
length: 14; size: once; D: TRBD2; J: TRBJ2-7; V: TRBV28; DNA: TGTGCCAGCAGTTTACTGGCGGGAGTAGGAGAGCAGTACTTC; CDR3: CASSLLAGVGEQYF
length: 13; size: .; D: .; J: TRBJ2-2; V: TRBV6-5; DNA: TGTCTATACGGACACCTCCCAACCGGGGAGCTGTTTTTT; CDR3: CLYGHLPTGELFF
length: 14; size: .; D: TRBD2; J: TRBJ2-5; V: TRBV5-6; DNA: TGTGCCAGCAGCCAGGGACTAGATGAAGAGACCCAGTACTTC; CDR3: CASSQGLDEETQYF
length: 15; size: .; D: TRBD1; J: TRBJ1-1; V: TRBV2; DNA: TGTGCCAGCAGGGCAGGGGGTGAGGGGAATGTCGAAGCTTTCTTT; CDR3: CASRAGGEGNVEAFF
length: 15; size: once; D: TRBD1; J: TRBJ1-4; V: TRBV5-4; DNA: TGTGCCAGCAGCTTGTCCTGGACAGGGGCCGAAAAACTGTTTTTT; CDR3: CASSLSWTGAEKLFF
length: 15; size: .; D: .; J: TRBJ1-5; V: TRBV30; DNA: TGTGCCTGGAGTTTATCTGGCAGGGTCCGACAGCCCCAGCATTTT; CDR3: CAWSLSGRVRQPQHF
length: 14; size: .; D: TRBD2; J: TRBJ2-2; V: TRBV10-3; DNA: TGTGCCATCGGCGGGGGGATGAACACCGGGGAGCTGTTTTTT; CDR3: CAIGGGMNTGELFF
length: 15; size: once; D: .; J: TRBJ2-2; V: TRBV27; DNA: TGTGCCAGCAAGCTACAGGGTATCTACACCGGGGAGCTGTTTTTT; CDR3: CASKLQGIYTGELFF
length: 13; size: .; D: .; J: TRBJ1-2; V: TRBV11-2; DNA: TGTGCCAGCAGCTTAGATCCAAGTGAGGGCTACACCTTC; CDR3: CASSLDPSEGYTF